The 26 T cell receptor beta chains below come from one sample, sequenced in a study of blood T cell repertoires in COVID-19. Produced via immunoSEQ multiplex PCR; TCRdb's table is partial and in-frame only. Of 250,000 to 300,000 clones detected, about nine tenths appear once; the ten largest clones hold about 12%. The sample comprised peripheral blood. The receptor set was obtained from a woman in her 30s with COVID-19, enrolled during active disease.

This clone was seen once. The chain carries TRBV23-1 and TRBJ1-1; D is ambiguous. TRBV23-1 is an open reading frame whose function is uncertain. V was shortened by 8 bases and J by 1 base, with 17 bases between the two germline ends. There are 15 residues in the CDR3. CDR3: CASRYGVPGNTEAFF. In DNA, the CDR3 is TGCGCCAGCCGGTACGGGGTGCCGGGGAACACTGAAGCTTTCTTT.

J is TRBJ2-2 and V is TRBV5-8, with no clear D. CDR3 length equals 16 residues. Germline V lookup: CDR1 SGHTS, CDR2 YDEGEE. V lost 7 bases, J lost 2 bases, and 18 bases lay in between. The CDR3, as DNA: TGTGCCAGCCTTGTTCTCCCTTCCTTAAACACCGGGGAGCTGTTTTTT. It codes for CASLVLPSLNTGELFF.

The rearrangement uses TRBV10-2 and TRBJ2-7, with TRBD2 as a possible D gene (6 bases). Germline-derived CDR1 and CDR2 are WSHSY and SAAADI. The CDR3 has 13 residues. Trimming stripped 6 bases from V and 2 bases from J, with 11 bases between. CDR3 in amino acids: CASRGTDPYEQYF. DNA for the CDR3: TGCGCCAGCAGGGGGACTGACCCCTACGAGCAGTACTTC.

The chain couples TRBV5-1 to TRBJ2-7; TRBD2 matches 12 bases. The CDR3 has 15 amino acids. With 2 bases clipped from V and 4 bases from J, the junction kept 4 bases outside the gene matches. Germline loops: CDR1 SGHRS, CDR2 YFSETQ. The CDR3 protein is CASSFTSGGLYEQYF. DNA of the CDR3: TGCGCCAGCAGCTTTACTAGCGGGGGGTTATACGAGCAGTACTTC.

This chain joins TRBV15 and TRBJ1-2; 8 bases are a match to TRBD1. J lost 3 bases, V lost 1 base, and 4 bases had no gene match. The CDR3 runs to 15 residues. Per germline, CDR1 LNHNV and CDR2 YYDKDF (reference sequence). CDR3 protein: CATSRGRGQDYGYTF. The CDR3 DNA follows: TGTGCCACCAGCAGAGGCAGGGGGCAGGACTATGGCTACACCTTC.

This sequence joins TRBV12-5 and TRBJ2-2, with D maybe TRBD1 (6 bases). The germline V and J ends were trimmed by 1 base and 0 bases, with 6 bases remaining between them. This CDR3 is built from 15 residues. Germline assignment: CDR1 LGHNT and CDR2 FRNRAP. The CDR3 here is CASGLDRANTGELFF. DNA for the CDR3: TGTGCTAGTGGTTTGGACAGGGCGAACACCGGGGAGCTGTTTTTT.

In this sample, this clone turned up once. The chain links TRBV6-5 to TRBJ2-1, with 11 bases lining up with TRBD2. Germline CDR1 MNHEY, CDR2 SVGAGI. CDR3 length: 15 amino acids. The V and J ends lost 4 bases and 4 bases, in that order; junction bases with no gene match: 3. CDR3 residues: CASSLTSGEYNEQFF. The CDR3 nucleotides are TGTGCCAGCAGTTTGACTAGCGGGGAGTACAATGAGCAGTTCTTC.

The chain uses TRBV7-9 and TRBJ2-7, with D possibly being TRBD2 (7 bases). The CDR3 sequence is 12 residues long. V lost 4 bases and J 6 bases, leaving 10 bases between the germline ends. Germline V CDR1 and CDR2: SEHNR, FQNEAQ (reference sequence). This CDR3 is CASSWGGSEQYF. CDR3 nucleotides: TGTGCCAGCAGCTGGGGGGGCTCCGAGCAGTACTTC.

The V gene is TRBV19, the J gene TRBJ1-1; tentatively, D is TRBD1 (5 bases). The V end lost 3 bases, the J end lost 1 base, and 9 bases lay between the germline ends. CDR1 is LNHDA and CDR2 is SQIVND in the germline V gene (reference sequence). The CDR3 covers 14 residues. CDR3: CASSIRGQNTEAFF. The CDR3 DNA is TGTGCCAGTAGTATTAGGGGTCAGAACACTGAAGCTTTCTTT. Supplemented by reference TRBV19 and TRBJ1-1, the full variable domain reads DGGITQSPKYLFRKEGQNVTLSCEQNLNHDAMYWYRQDPGQGLRLIYYSQIVNDFQKGDIAEGYSVSREKKESFPLTVTSAQKNPTAFYLCASSIRGQNTEAFFGQGTRLTVV.

The chain carries TRBV6-6 and TRBJ1-1; no clear D. Per the germline V gene, CDR1 is MNHNY and CDR2 is SVGAGI (reference sequence). Trimming pared 10 bases from V and 4 bases from J, leaving 10 bases between. This CDR3 has 11 residues. The CDR3 sequence is CATGSGTEAFF. In DNA form, the CDR3 reads TGTGCCACCGGTTCGGGCACTGAAGCTTTCTTT.

The chain carries TRBV10-3 and TRBJ2-6; the match to TRBD1 covers 11 bases. This CDR3 comprises 19 residues. From germline, CDR1 is ENHRY and CDR2 SYGVKD. Losses at the gene ends were 2 bases for V and 1 base for J; bases not matched to a gene: 7. CDR3 protein: CAISEPWTGGASGANVLTF. The CDR3 DNA is TGTGCCATCAGTGAGCCTTGGACAGGGGGCGCATCTGGGGCCAACGTCCTGACTTTC.

Here the CDR3 DNA reads TGTGCCAGCTCACCCCTGGGGAGCGGGGGGGGCGAAGATACGCAGTATTTT. Protein sequence: CASSPLGSGGGEDTQYF. This rearrangement joins TRBV18 to TRBJ2-3; 10 nucleotides agree with TRBD2. This CDR3 is 17 amino acids long. With V trimmed by 3 bases and J by 5 bases, 11 bases remained unmatched. Germline loops: CDR1 KGHSH, CDR2 LQKENI.

This chain uses TRBV5-6 with TRBJ1-5, with TRBD1 matching 7 bases. There are 15 residues in the CDR3. J gave up 4 bases and V 4 bases, and 8 bases lay outside the gene matches. Germline assignment: CDR1 SGHDT and CDR2 YYEEEE. The CDR3 coding sequence is TGTGCCAGCAGCCCGCGGACAGGTGGTAATCAGCCCCAGCATTTT. Protein sequence: CASSPRTGGNQPQHF.

The chain recombines TRBV27 with TRBJ2-7; unclear D gene. Between the trimmed V and J ends, which lost 2 bases and 5 bases, there was a span of 10 bases. The germline CDR1 and CDR2 sequences are MNHEY and SMNVEV (reference sequence). This CDR3 contains 13 residues. The CDR3 reads CASSLLGFDEQYF. CDR3 coding DNA: TGTGCCAGCAGTTTACTAGGATTCGACGAGCAGTACTTC.

The chain has TRBV6-6 and TRBJ2-2; D may be TRBD2 (6 bases). CDR1 is MNHNY and CDR2 is SVGAGI in the germline V gene (reference sequence). This CDR3 has 11 residues. The germline V and J ends were trimmed by 11 bases and 6 bases, with 10 bases remaining between them. The chain's CDR3 is CAAGWAGELFF. The CDR3 coding sequence is TGTGCCGCGGGATGGGCCGGGGAGCTGTTTTTT.

This chain links TRBV6-6 with TRBJ2-7; 11 bases match TRBD1. Germline values: CDR1 MNHNY, CDR2 SVGAGI (reference sequence). The trim removed 2 bases at V and 6 bases at J, leaving 3 bases unmatched. This CDR3 comprises 14 residues. CDR3 residues: CASSYGQGAGEQYF. Here the CDR3 DNA reads TGTGCCAGCAGTTACGGACAGGGGGCGGGCGAGCAGTACTTC.

This clone was counted between two and nine times. The chain links TRBV2 to TRBJ2-7, with D maybe TRBD2 (5 bases). The V gene lost 7 bases and the J gene lost 3 bases, with 13 bases spanning the gap. Germline V CDR1 and CDR2: SNHLY, FYNNEI. This CDR3 spans 13 amino acids. The CDR3 region is CASMDSLRYEQYF. The CDR3 DNA sequence: TGTGCCAGCATGGACTCCCTCCGCTACGAGCAGTACTTC.

The chain carries TRBV5-1 and TRBJ2-1; 12 positions agree with TRBD2. Germline lookup yields CDR1 SGHRS and CDR2 YFSETQ. J was trimmed by 8 bases and V by 7 bases; bases with no gene match: 13. The CDR3 has 16 amino acids. The CDR3 DNA reads as TGCGCCAGCTCCGGGACTAGCGGGTCCGGAGTCGATGAGCAGTTCTTC. It specifies CASSGTSGSGVDEQFF.

The chain combines TRBV13 with TRBJ2-1; D is unresolved. With 6 bases removed from V and 3 bases from J, the gap between germline ends came to 3 bases. This CDR3 comprises 11 residues. Germline CDR1 reads PRHDT; CDR2 reads FYEKMQ (reference sequence). The CDR3 nucleotides read TGTGCCAGCAGTTACTACAATGAGCAGTTCTTC. Amino acids: CASSYYNEQFF.

The chain carries TRBV15 and TRBJ1-1, with D hard to call. Trimming left V 5 bases short and J 0 bases short, with 19 bases between. In germline, CDR1 is LNHNV, CDR2 YYDKDF (reference sequence). CDR3 length: 17 amino acids. The DNA for the CDR3 is TGTGCCACCAGCCCGAGGAGGTTTTCTCTAATGAACACTGAAGCTTTCTTT. Amino acids: CATSPRRFSLMNTEAFF.

The chain is built from TRBV19 and TRBJ2-7; D is unresolved. This CDR3 contains 13 residues. Trimming left V 6 bases short and J 0 bases short, with 9 bases between. The V gene's germline CDR1 is LNHDA and CDR2 SQIVND (reference sequence). The CDR3 region has the DNA TGTGCCAGTAGCCCCCCGAGCTCCTACGAGCAGTACTTC. It translates to CASSPPSSYEQYF.

This rearrangement joins TRBV9 to TRBJ1-2; 12 bases fit TRBD1. CDR1 is SGDLS and CDR2 is YYNGEE in the germline V gene. Trimming cost V 5 bases and J 2 bases; bases outside gene matches: 7. This CDR3 comprises 16 residues. CDR3 loop: CASSRMGQGANYGYTF. The CDR3 nucleotides are TGTGCCAGCAGTCGAATGGGACAGGGGGCAAACTATGGCTACACCTTC.

The chain is built from TRBV4-1 and TRBJ1-6; a weak D match, TRBD1 (5 bases). The CDR3 runs 15 residues. Germline assignment: CDR1 MGHRA and CDR2 YSYEKL. Trimming took off 5 bases at V and 4 bases at J, with 12 bases between the two ends. The CDR3: CASSYYSGYNSPLHF. The CDR3 DNA is TGCGCCAGCAGCTACTACTCAGGGTATAATTCACCCCTCCACTTT.

V gene TRBV5-6 combines with J gene TRBJ1-4; TRBD1 is a possible D gene (5 bases). The CDR3 has 15 residues. V was pared by 1 base and J by 2 bases, with 9 bases between. Looked up from germline, CDR1 is SGHDT and CDR2 is YYEEEE. CDR3 loop: CASSLRGATNEKLFF. In DNA, the CDR3 is TGTGCCAGCAGCTTGAGGGGCGCGACTAATGAAAAACTGTTTTTT.

The chain carries TRBV28 and TRBJ1-2, with 7 nucleotides matching TRBD1. The V gene's germline CDR1 is MDHEN and CDR2 SYDVKM. V lost 3 bases and J lost 7; bases outside the gene matches: 11. The CDR3 sequence is 15 residues long. For the CDR3, the DNA is TGTGCCAGCAGTTTCGATGACAGGGATGCTTCTGGCTACACCTTC. It codes for CASSFDDRDASGYTF.

This chain joins TRBV7-9 and TRBJ1-1; 8 positions agree with TRBD1. Per germline, CDR1 SEHNR and CDR2 FQNEAQ (reference sequence). The CDR3 runs 15 residues. J gave up 6 bases and V 4 bases, and 10 bases lay outside the gene matches. The CDR3 spells CASSSRTGRIAEAFF. The CDR3 DNA sequence: TGTGCCAGCAGCTCCAGGACAGGGCGTATCGCTGAAGCTTTCTTT.